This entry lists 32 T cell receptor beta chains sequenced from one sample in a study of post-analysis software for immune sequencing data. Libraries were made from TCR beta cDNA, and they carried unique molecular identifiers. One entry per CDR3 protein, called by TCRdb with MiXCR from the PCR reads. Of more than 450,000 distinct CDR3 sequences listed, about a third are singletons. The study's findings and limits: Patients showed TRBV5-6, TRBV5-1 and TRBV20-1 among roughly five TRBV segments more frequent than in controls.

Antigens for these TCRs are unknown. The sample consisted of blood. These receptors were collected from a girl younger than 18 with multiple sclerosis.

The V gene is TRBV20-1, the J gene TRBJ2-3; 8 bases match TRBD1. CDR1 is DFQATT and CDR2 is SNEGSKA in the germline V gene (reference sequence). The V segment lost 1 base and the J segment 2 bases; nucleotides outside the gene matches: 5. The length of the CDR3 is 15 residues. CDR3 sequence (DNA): TGCAGTGCTAGAGGGGACAGGCGACTCACAGATACGCAGTATTTT. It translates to CSARGDRRLTDTQYF.

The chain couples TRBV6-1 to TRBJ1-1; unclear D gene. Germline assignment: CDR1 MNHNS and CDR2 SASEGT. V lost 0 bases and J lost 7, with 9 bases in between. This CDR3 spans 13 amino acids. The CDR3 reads CASSEASRGEAFF. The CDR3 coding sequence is TGTGCCAGCAGTGAAGCGAGTAGAGGTGAAGCTTTCTTT.

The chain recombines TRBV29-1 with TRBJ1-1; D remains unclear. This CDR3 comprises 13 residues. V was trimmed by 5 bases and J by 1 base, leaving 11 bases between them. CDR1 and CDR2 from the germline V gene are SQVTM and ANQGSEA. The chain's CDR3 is CSVLHVANTEAFF. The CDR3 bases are TGCAGCGTTTTACATGTGGCGAACACTGAAGCTTTCTTT.

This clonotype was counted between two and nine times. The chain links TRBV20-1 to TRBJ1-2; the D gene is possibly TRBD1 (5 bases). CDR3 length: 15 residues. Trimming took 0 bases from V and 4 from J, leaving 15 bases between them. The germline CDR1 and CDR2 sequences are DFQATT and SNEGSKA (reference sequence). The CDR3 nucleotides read TGCAGTGCTAGAGATCTAGGTCAGGGTACCTATGGCTACACCTTC. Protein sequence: CSARDLGQGTYGYTF.

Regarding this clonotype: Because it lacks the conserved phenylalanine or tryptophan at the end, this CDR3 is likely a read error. The CDR3 sequence is CASSLASWAGRLFL. In DNA form, the CDR3 reads TGTGCCAGCAGCTTAGCATCTTGGGCCGGGCGACTGTTTTTG. This chain joins TRBV11-2 and TRBJ1-4; unclear D gene. The CDR3 consists of 14 residues. Looked up from germline, CDR1 is SGHAT and CDR2 is FQNNGV. The ends were cut back, 1 base at V and 13 bases at J, with 16 bases in the middle.

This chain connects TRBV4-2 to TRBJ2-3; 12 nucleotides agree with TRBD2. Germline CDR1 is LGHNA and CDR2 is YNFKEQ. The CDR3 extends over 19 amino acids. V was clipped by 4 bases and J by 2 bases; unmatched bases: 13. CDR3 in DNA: TGTGCCAGCAGCCTCCGTACCACTAGCGGGGGGCAGGACACAGATACGCAGTATTTT. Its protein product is CASSLRTTSGGQDTDTQYF.

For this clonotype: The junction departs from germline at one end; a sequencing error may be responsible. The CDR3 sequence is CASSQDRLVFNGKLFF. The CDR3 bases are TGTGCCAGCAGCCAAGATCGACTGGTCTTTAATGGAAAACTGTTTTTT. The V call is TRBV14, the J call TRBJ1-4; no firm D call. The germline CDR1 and CDR2 sequences are SGHDN and FVKESK. There are 16 residues in the CDR3.

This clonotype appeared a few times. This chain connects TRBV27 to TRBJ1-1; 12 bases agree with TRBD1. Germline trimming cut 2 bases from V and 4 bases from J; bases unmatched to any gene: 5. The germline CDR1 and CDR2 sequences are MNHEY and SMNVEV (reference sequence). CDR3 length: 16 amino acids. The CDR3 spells CASSLGTGGAVTEAFF. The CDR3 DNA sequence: TGTGCCAGCAGTTTAGGGACAGGGGGCGCGGTCACTGAAGCTTTCTTT.

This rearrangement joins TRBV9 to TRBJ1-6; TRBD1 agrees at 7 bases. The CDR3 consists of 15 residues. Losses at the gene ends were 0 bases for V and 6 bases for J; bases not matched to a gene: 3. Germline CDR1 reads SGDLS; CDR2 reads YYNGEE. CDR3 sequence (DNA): TGTGCCAGCAGCGTAGAGGGGGCTGGTAATTCACCCCTCCACTTT. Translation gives CASSVEGAGNSPLHF. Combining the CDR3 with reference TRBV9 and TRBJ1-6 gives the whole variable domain DSGVTQTPKHLITATGQRVTLRCSPRSGDLSVYWYQQSLDQGLQFLIQYYNGEERAKGNILERFSAQQFPDLHSELNLSSLELGDSALYFCASSVEGAGNSPLHFGNGTRLTVT.

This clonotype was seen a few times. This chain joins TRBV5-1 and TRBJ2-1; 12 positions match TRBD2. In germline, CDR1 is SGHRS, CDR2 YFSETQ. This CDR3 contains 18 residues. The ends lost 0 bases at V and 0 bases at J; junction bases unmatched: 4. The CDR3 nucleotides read TGCGCCAGCAGCTTGGGGACTAGCGGGGACGTCTCCTACAATGAGCAGTTCTTC. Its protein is CASSLGTSGDVSYNEQFF.

For the CDR3, the DNA is TGCAGCGTTGAAGAAAGTAACAGAAAGACCCAGTACTTC. Its protein is CSVEESNRKTQYF. The V call is TRBV29-1, the J call TRBJ2-5; D is undetermined. The V gene's germline CDR1 is SQVTM and CDR2 ANQGSEA. V lost 0 bases, J lost 6 bases, and 11 bases lay in between. There are 13 residues in the CDR3.

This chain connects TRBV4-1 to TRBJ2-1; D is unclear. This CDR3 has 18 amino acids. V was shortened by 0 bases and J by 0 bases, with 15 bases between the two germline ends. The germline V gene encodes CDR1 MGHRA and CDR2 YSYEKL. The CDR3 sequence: CASSQDLFGLVSYNEQFF. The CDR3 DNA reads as TGCGCCAGCAGCCAAGATTTGTTCGGGCTAGTCTCCTACAATGAGCAGTTCTTC.

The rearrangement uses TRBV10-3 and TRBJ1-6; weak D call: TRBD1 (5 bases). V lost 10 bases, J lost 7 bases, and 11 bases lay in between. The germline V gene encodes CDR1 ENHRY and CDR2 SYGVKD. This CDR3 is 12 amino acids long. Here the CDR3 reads CATVPGNSPLHF. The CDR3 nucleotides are TGTGCCACTGTTCCAGGGAATTCACCCCTCCACTTT.

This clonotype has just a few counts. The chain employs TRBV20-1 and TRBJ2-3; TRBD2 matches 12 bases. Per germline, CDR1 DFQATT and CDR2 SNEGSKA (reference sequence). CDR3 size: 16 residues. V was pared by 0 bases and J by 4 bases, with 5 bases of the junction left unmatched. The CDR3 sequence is CSARDRLAGVADTQYF. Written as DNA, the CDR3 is TGCAGTGCTAGAGACCGACTAGCGGGGGTAGCAGATACGCAGTATTTT.

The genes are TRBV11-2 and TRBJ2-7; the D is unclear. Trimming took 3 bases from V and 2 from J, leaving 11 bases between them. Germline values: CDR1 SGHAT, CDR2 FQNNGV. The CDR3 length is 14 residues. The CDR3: CASSFSHRAYEQYF. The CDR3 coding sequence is TGTGCCAGCAGCTTTTCGCATAGAGCCTACGAGCAGTACTTC.

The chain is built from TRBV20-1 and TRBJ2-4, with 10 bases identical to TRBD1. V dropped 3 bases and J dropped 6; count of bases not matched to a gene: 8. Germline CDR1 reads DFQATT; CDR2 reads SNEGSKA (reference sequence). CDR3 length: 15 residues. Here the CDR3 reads CSASHPGQGRNIQYF. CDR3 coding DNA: TGCAGTGCTAGCCACCCGGGACAGGGGAGAAACATTCAGTACTTC.

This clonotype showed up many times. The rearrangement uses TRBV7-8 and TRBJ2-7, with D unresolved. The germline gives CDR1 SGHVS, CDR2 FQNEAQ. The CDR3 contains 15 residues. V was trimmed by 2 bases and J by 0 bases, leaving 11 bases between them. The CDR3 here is CASSLLGRTSYEQYF. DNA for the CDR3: TGTGCCAGCAGCTTATTAGGCAGGACCTCCTACGAGCAGTACTTC.

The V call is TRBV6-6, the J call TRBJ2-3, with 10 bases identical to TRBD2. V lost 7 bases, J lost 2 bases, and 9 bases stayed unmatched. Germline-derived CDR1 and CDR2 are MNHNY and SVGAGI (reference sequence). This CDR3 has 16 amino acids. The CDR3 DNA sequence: TGTGCCAGCACCCGGGCTAGCGGGGGCCACACAGATACGCAGTATTTT. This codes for CASTRASGGHTDTQYF.

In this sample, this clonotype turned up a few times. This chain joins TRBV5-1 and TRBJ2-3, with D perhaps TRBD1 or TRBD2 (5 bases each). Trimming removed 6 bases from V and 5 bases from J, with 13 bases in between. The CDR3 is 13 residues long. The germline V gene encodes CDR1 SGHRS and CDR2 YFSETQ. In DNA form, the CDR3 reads TGCGCCAGCAAAGAGGGGAGCGGAGATACGCAGTATTTT. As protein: CASKEGSGDTQYF.

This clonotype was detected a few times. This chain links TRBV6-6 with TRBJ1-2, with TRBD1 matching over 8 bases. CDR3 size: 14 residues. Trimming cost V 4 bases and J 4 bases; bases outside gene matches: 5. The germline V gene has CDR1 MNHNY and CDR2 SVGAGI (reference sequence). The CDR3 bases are TGTGCCAGCAGTTCTGCCACAGGGGGCTATGGCTACACCTTC. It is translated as CASSSATGGYGYTF.

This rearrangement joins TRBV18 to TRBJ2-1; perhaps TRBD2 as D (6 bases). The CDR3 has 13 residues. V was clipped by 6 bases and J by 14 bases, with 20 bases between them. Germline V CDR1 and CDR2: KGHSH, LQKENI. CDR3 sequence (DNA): TGTGCCAGCTCCCCGGCATCCCCGGGACTGAAGTTCTTC. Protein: CASSPASPGLKFF.

The CDR3 loop reads CSATRENGYTF. The CDR3, as DNA: TGCAGTGCTACCAGAGAGAATGGCTACACCTTC. This chain joins TRBV20-1 and TRBJ1-2; D is uncertain. The CDR3 sequence is 11 residues long. The germline gives CDR1 DFQATT, CDR2 SNEGSKA (reference sequence). V was clipped by 4 bases and J by 6 bases, with 9 bases between them.

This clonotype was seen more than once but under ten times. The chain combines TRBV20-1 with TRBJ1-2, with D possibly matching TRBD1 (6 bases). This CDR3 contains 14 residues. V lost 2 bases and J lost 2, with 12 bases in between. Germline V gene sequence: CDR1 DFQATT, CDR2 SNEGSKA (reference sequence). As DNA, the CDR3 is TGCAGTGCTAGATACCAGGGACAAAACTATGGCTACACCTTC. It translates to CSARYQGQNYGYTF.

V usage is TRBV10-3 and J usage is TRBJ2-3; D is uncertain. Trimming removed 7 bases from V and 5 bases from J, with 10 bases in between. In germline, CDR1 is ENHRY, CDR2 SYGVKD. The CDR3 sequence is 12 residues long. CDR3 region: CAIKATGDTQYF. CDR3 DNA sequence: TGTGCCATCAAGGCGACCGGAGATACGCAGTATTTT.

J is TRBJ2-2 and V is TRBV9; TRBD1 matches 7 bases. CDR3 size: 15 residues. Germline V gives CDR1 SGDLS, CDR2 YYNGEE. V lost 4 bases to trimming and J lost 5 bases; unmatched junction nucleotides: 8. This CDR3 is CASSPLTGSTGELFF. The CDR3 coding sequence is TGTGCCAGCAGCCCCCTGACAGGGTCTACCGGGGAGCTGTTTTTT.

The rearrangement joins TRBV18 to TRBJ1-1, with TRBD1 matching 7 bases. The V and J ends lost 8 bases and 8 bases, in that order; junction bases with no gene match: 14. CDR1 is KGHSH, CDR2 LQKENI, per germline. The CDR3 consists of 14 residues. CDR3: CASTFIDRAEEAFF. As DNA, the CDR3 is TGTGCCAGCACCTTCATTGACAGGGCGGAAGAAGCTTTCTTT.

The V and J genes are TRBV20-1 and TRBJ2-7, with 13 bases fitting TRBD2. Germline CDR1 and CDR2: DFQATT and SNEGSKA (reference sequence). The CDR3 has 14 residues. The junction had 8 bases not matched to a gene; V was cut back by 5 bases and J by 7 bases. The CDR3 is CSAGLAGVVNEQYF. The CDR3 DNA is TGCAGTGCTGGACTAGCGGGGGTGGTGAATGAGCAGTACTTC.

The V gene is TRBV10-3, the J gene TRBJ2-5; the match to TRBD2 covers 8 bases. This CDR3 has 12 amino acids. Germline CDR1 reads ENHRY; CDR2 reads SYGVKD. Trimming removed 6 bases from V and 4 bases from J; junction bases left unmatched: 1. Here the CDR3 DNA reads TGTGCCATCAGCAGCGGGAGAGAGACCCAGTACTTC. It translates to CAISSGRETQYF.

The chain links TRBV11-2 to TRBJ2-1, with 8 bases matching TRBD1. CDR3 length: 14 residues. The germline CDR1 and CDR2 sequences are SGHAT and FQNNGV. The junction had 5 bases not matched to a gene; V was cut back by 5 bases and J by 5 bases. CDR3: CASSADRVNNEQFF. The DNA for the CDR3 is TGTGCCAGCAGCGCGGACAGGGTAAACAATGAGCAGTTCTTC.

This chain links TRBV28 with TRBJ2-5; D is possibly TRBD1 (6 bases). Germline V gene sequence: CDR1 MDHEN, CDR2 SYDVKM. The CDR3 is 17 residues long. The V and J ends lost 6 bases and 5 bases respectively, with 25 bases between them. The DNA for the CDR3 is TGTGCCAGCAGCCTCAGACAGGAAGGGGGAGTATGGGAGACCCAGTACTTC. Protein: CASSLRQEGGVWETQYF.

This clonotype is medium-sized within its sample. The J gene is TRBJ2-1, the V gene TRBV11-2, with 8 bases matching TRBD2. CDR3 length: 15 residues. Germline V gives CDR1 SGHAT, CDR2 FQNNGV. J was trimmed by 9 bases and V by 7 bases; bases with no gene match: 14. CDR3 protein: CASTDLRGDRGEQFF. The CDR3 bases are TGTGCCAGCACCGACCTGCGGGGGGATCGTGGTGAGCAGTTCTTC.

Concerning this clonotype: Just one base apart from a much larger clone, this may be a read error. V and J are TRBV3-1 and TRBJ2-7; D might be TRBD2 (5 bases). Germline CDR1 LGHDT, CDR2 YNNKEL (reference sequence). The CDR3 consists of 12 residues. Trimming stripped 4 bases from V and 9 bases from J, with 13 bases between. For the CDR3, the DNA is TGTGCCAGCAGCCTGGAGGTGGGCGTGCAGTACTTC. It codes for CASSLEVGVQYF.